Included here is one TCR beta chain sequence, with context. Its specificity is not known. These data are taken from a study of T cells in tuberculosis. V dropped 2 bases and J dropped 8; count of bases not matched to a gene: 12. The CDR3 contains 17 residues. Germline V gives CDR1 SGHRS, CDR2 YFSETQ. Findings and limits, study-wide: Classification accuracy was about 85% (AUROC over 0.85) with the GMM-specific repertoire. Active tuberculosis alpha repertoires lay closer to GMM-specific TCRs than controls'.

The time point: new active TB diagnosis, blood taken before or within 7 days of starting treatment. Clones were read by immunoSEQ multiplex PCR, and TCRdb kept only the in-frame ones, dropping some. The sample lists roughly 34,000 clones, 80% to 95% seen once, with over 9.5% in the top ten. This chain connects TRBV5-1 to TRBJ2-1; 11 bases align to TRBD2. The origin of this receptor is an adult with tuberculosis. Source: PBMCs, taken at tuberculosis diagnosis. This CDR3 is CASSLPLAGGFFDEQFF. In nucleotides, the CDR3 is TGCGCCAGCAGCTTACCCCTAGCGGGGGGCTTTTTTGATGAGCAGTTCTTC.